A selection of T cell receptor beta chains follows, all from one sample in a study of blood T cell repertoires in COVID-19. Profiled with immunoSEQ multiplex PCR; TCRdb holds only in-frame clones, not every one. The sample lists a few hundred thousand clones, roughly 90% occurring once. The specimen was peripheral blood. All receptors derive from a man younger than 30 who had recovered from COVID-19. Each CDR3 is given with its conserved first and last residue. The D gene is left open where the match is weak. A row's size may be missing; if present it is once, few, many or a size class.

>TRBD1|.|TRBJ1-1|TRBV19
TGTGCCAGTCAGGAATACAGGGGAGGAAACACTGAAGCTTTCTTT
CASQEYRGGNTEAFF
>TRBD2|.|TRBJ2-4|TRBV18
TGTGCCAGCTCACCGCCGGGACTAGCGGGGGGGCCAGGCAAAAACATTCAGTACTTC
CASSPPGLAGGPGKNIQYF
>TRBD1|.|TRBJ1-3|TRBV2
TGTGCCAGCCGGGACAGGGGGCACACCATATATTTT
CASRDRGHTIYF
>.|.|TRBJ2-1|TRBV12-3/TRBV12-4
TGTGCCAGCAGTTTAAGGGGCGACGAGCAGTTCTTC
CASSLRGDEQFF
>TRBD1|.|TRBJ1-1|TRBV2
TGTGCCAGCACAACCCCGAGGACAGGGGAAACTGAAGCTTTCTTT
CASTTPRTGETEAFF
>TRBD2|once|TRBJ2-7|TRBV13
TGTGCCAGCAGCTTAGAGGCGGGAGGTCTCGGGGAGCAGTACTTC
CASSLEAGGLGEQYF
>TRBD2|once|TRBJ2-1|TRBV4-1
TGCGCCAGCAGCCAAGTGGGGACTAGCGGGGGCCCCACCTACAATGAGCAGTTCTTC
CASSQVGTSGGPTYNEQFF
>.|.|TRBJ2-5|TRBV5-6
TGTGCCAGCAGCTCACAAGAGACCCAGTACTTC
CASSSQETQYF
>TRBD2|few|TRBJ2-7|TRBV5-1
TGCGCCAGCAGCTTACGTCCCGGGACTAGTGCCGAGCAGTACTTC
CASSLRPGTSAEQYF
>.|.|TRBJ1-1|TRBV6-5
TGTGCCAGCAGGAGTTCGAGGAGCGCTGAAGCTTTCTTT
CASRSSRSAEAFF
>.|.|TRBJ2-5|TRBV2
TGTGCCAGCACACAGGGAGAAGAGACCCAGTACTTC
CASTQGEETQYF
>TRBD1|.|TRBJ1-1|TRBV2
TGTGCCAGCAGCGGACAGGGATCGAGCACTGAAGCTTTCTTT
CASSGQGSSTEAFF
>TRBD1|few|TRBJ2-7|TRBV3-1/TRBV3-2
TGTGCCAGCAGCCCGGGACAGGGAGGATACGAGCAGTACTTC
CASSPGQGGYEQYF
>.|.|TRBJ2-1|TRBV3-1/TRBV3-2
TGTGCCAGCAGCCAAGACTTGAGCAACGAGCAGTTCTTC
CASSQDLSNEQFF
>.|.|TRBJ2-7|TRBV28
TGTGCCAGCAGTTTATTGGGGGCCTCCTCCTACGAGCAGTACTTC
CASSLLGASSYEQYF
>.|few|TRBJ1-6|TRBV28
TGTGCCAGCACCATAGGACAGAATAATTCACCCCTCCACTTT
CASTIGQNNSPLHF
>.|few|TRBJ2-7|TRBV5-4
TGTGCCAGCAGCCGACAGGGAGGATTCTACGAGCAGTACTTC
CASSRQGGFYEQYF
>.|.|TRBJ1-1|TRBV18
TGTGCCAGCTCACCTAGGACGGAGGCCACTGAAGCTTTCTTT
CASSPRTEATEAFF
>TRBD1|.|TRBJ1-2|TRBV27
TGTGCCAGCAGTTTCCAGGGGGCAAGTAACTATGGCTACACCTTC
CASSFQGASNYGYTF
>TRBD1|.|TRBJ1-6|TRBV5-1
TGCGCCAGCAGCGGGAACCCGGGACAGGGTAGTGAACCCCTCCACTTT
CASSGNPGQGSEPLHF
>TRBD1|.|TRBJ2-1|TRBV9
TGTGCCAGCAGCGTAGTAAGGGACAGCACCTACAATGAGCAGTTCTTC
CASSVVRDSTYNEQFF
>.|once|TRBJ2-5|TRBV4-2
TGTGCCAGCAGCCAAGAGCGGCTGGCGCAAGAGACCCAGTACTTC
CASSQERLAQETQYF
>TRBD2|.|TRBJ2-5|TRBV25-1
TGTGCCAGCAGTGAGGGCGGGACCGCTGGGAGGGCCCAGTACTTC
CASSEGGTAGRAQYF
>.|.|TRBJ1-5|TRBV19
TGTGCCAGTAGTATGGGCCTCCGTCAGCCCCAGCATTTT
CASSMGLRQPQHF
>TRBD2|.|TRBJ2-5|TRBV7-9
TGTGCCAGCAGCTTATTAGCGGGAGCGCTCCAAGAGACCCAGTACTTC
CASSLLAGALQETQYF
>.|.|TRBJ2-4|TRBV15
TGTGCCACCAGCAGAGTCGGGACTGTAGCCAAAAACATTCAGTACTTC
CATSRVGTVAKNIQYF
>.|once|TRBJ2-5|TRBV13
TGTGCCAGCAGCTTGGGCCGCGAGAAGGAAGAGACCCAGTACTTC
CASSLGREKEETQYF
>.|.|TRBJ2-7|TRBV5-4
TGTGCCAGCAGCTTGCTCGGCGGGGACTACGAGCAGTACTTC
CASSLLGGDYEQYF
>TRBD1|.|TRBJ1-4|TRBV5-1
TGCGCCAGCAGCTCCCTAGGGGGCAGGTGTTCCCTTAGTGCTAATGAAAAACTGTTTTTT
CASSSLGGRCSLSANEKLFF
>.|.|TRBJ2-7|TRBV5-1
TGCGCCAGCAGCTTGGACGGGAGAGAATACGAGCAGTACTTC
CASSLDGREYEQYF
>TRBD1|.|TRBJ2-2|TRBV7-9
TGTGCCAGGGAAGGGGGCGCGAACACCGGGGAGCTGTTTTTT
CAREGGANTGELFF
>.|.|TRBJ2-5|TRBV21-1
TGTGCCAGCAGCAAAGCGGCCGTGGGACAGGGAGAGACCCAGTACTTC
CASSKAAVGQGETQYF
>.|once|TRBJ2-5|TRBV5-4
TGTGCCAGCAGCTGGAGTGTCCGGGAGACCCAGTACTTC
CASSWSVRETQYF
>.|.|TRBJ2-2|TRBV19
TGTGCCAGTAGTATTGCTCTTGGGCGCATCGGGGAGCTGTTTTTT
CASSIALGRIGELFF
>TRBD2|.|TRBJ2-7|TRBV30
TGTGCCTGGTCCGGGGGACTAGACTCCCACGAGCAGTACTTC
CAWSGGLDSHEQYF
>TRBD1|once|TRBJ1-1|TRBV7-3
TGTGCCAGCAGCCCAACGGGACAGGGAATGAACACTGAAGCTTTCTTT
CASSPTGQGMNTEAFF
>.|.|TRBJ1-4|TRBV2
TGTGCCAGCAGGCGAGATGCAACTAATGAAAAACTGTTTTTT
CASRRDATNEKLFF
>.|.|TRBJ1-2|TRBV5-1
TGCGCCAGCAGCTCCGTACAGGGCGTTTATGGCTACACCTTC
CASSSVQGVYGYTF
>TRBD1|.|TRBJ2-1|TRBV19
TGTGCCAGTAGTATGCGGACAGGGAGCTCCTACAATGAGCAGTTCTTC
CASSMRTGSSYNEQFF
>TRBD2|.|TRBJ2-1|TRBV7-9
TGTGCCAGCATAAATAGCGGGTTTGGGGGCAATGAGCAGTTCTTC
CASINSGFGGNEQFF
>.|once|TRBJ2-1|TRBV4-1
TGCGCCAGCAGCCTACAACCGGGGGATGAGCAGTTCTTC
CASSLQPGDEQFF
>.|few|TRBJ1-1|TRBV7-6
TGTGCCAGCAGCTTAGCAGGGGTGAACACTGAAGCTTTCTTT
CASSLAGVNTEAFF
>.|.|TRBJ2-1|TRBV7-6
TGTGCCAGCAGCACACTAGGCGGAGAGCAGTTCTTC
CASSTLGGEQFF
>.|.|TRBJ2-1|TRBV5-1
TGCGCCAGCAGCTTTGGCGGGGCAGGTTACAATGAGCAGTTCTTC
CASSFGGAGYNEQFF
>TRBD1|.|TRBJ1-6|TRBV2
TGTGCCAGCAGTTCCGACCCTCCGGGACAGCCCAATTCACCCCTCCACTTT
CASSSDPPGQPNSPLHF